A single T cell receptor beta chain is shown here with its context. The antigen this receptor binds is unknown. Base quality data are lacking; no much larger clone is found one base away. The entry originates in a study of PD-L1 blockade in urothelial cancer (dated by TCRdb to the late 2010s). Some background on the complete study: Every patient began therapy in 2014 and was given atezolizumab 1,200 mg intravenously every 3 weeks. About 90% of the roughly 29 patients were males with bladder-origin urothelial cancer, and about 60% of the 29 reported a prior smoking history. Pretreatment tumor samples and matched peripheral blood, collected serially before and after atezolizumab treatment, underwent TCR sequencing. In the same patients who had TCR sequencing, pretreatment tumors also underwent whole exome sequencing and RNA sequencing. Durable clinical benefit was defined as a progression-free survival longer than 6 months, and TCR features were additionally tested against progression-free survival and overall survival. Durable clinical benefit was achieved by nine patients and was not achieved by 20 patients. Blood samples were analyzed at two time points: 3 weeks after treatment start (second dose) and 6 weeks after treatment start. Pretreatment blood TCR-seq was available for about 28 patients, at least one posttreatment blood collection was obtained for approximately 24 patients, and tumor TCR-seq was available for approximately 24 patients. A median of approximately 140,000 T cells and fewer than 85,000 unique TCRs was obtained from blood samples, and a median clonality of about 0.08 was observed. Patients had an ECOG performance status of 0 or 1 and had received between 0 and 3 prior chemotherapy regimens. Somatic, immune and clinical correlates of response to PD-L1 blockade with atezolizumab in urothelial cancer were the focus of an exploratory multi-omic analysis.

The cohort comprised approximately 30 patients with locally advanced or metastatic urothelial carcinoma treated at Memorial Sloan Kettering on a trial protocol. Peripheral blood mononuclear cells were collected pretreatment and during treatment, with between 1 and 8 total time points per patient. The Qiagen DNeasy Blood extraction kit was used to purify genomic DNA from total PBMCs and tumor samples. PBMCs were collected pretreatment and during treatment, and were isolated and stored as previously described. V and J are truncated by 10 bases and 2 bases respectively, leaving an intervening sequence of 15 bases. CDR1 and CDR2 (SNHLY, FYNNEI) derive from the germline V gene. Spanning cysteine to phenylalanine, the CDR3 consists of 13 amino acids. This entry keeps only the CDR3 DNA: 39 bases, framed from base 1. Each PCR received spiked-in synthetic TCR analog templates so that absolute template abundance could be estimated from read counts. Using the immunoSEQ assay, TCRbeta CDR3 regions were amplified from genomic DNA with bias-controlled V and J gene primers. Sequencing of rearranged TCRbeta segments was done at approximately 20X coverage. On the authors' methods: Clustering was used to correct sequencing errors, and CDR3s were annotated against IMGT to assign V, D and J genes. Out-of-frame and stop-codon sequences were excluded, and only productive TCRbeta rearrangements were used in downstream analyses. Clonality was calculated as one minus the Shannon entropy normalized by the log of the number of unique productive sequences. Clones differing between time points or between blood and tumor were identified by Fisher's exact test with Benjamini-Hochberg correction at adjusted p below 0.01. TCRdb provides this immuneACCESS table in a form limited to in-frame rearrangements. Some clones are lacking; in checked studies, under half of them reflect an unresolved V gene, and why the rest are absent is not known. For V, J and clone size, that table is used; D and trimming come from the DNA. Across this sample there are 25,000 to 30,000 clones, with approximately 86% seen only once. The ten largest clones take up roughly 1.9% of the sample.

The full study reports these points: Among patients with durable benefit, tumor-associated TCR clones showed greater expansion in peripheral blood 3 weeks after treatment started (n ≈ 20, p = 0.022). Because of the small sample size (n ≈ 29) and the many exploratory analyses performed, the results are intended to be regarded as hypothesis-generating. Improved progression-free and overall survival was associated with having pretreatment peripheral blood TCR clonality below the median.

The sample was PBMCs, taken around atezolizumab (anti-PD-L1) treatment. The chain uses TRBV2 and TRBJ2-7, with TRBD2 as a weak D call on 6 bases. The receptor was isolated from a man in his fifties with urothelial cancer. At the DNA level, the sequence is TGTGCCATCCTCGGGGGTCACACCTACGAGCAGTACTTC. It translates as CAILGGHTYEQYF.